This paragraph covers one T cell receptor (beta chain) sequence. Its specific antigen is unknown. Qualities for individual bases were not recorded, and no much larger clone is one base off. One collaborating source in Seattle enrolled patients during active infection and followed them longitudinally through the course of disease. Whole blood was collected in K2EDTA tubes by collaborating institutions according to the institutions' own protocols. Collaborator samples were shipped for TCRbeta analysis as frozen whole blood, isolated PBMCs, or DNA extracted from either sample type. The immunoSEQ Assay, a bias-controlled multiplex PCR, was used to amplify TCRbeta CDR3 regions from genomic DNA. The study's processing was this. Within the assay, amplification of reference gene primers was used to estimate how many nucleated cells each sample contained. Sequence reads were collapsed and filtered to measure the absolute abundance of every unique TCRbeta CDR3 rearrangement. For each sample, productive Simpson clonality was calculated as the square root of Simpson's diversity index over productive rearrangements. Sourced from immuneACCESS, this table was stored by TCRdb with only in-frame sequences that have V and J called. A share of the clones is absent; for the studies checked, an unresolved V gene accounts for under half, and the remainder has no known explanation. The DNA was the basis for D and trimming; V, J and clone size are from that table. Recorded for this sample are 150,000 to 200,000 clones; approximately 81% of them occurred a single time. The ten largest clones take up about 5.6% of the sample.

The data are from a study of blood T cell repertoires in COVID-19 (dated by TCRdb to about 2020). Turning to the overall study: The collaborator samples originated in the United States, Italy and Spain and spanned the acute and convalescent phases of COVID-19. The prospective study material was composed of cDNA or gDNA derived from T cells, B-cell-depleted T cells, or PBMCs. The repertoires were released in a freely available public database meant as a resource for research on the immune response to SARS-CoV-2. Samples came from the ongoing ImmuneRACE study (first 160 participants) plus 1,254 subjects from 6 global collaborators. Nearly every sample came with metadata listing a de-identified subject ID, COVID-19 status, age in years and sex. The dataset comprised deeply sampled blood TCRbeta repertoires from subjects exposed to, actively infected with, or recovered from COVID-19. Where available, HLA class I and class II types were taken from metadata supplied by the sample provider and were not determined by assay-based typing.

Overall study outcomes, separate from this receptor: The amount of clinical and demographic metadata varied by source and participant and was provided uncurated.

V is pared back by 4 bases and J by 3 bases, with 10 bases lying between the germline termini. Inclusive of the bounding cysteine and phenylalanine, the CDR3 is 14 residues long. The CDR3 DNA has 42 bases and is translated from base 1. Looking up the germline V gene (reference sequence) yields CDR1 LGHDT and CDR2 YNNKEL. The source material was peripheral blood. The chain is made from TRBV3-1 (or the pseudogene TRBV3-2) and TRBJ1-5; possibly the D gene is TRBD1, per 6 matching bases. The receptor was derived from a woman aged 50 to 65 with COVID-19, enrolled during active disease. The CDR3: CASSLGQYNQPQHF. The base sequence is TGTGCCAGCAGCCTCGGACAGTACAATCAGCCCCAGCATTTT.